Given below is one T cell receptor (beta chain) in context. There is no known antigen for this receptor. Base quality data are lacking; no much larger clone is found one base away. The CDR3 contains 17 residues, cysteine and phenylalanine counted. The read is trimmed to its CDR3 DNA, 51 bases read in frame from base 1. Sequences MDHEN (CDR1) and SYDVKM (CDR2) are obtained from the germline V gene. V is trimmed back by 6 bases and J by 1 base, and the junction contains 11 bases that no gene match accounts for. The sample comes from a study of beta chain features in type 1 diabetes (dated by TCRdb to 2017 to 2018). As for the study more broadly: Mean age, gender distribution, total cell number and subset yield did not differ between patients and healthy donors. A total of 100 million to 110 million sorted cells were examined across all samples, and a strong correlation was observed between cell number per subset and RNA yield. Regulatory and stem cell-like memory subsets were obtained from only 8 patients and roughly 8 healthy donors, while naive and central memory subsets were obtained from all 28 donors. In the study, TCRB repertoires of sorted circulating CD4+ T cell subsets from recently diagnosed type 1 diabetes patients were compared with those of matched healthy donors.

A single peripheral blood draw of around 120 mL on average was collected from each donor into heparinised tubes. A BD FACSAria II was used to sort naive, central memory, regulatory and stem cell-like memory CD4+ T cells with a panel that included CD45RO, CCR7, CD25, CD127, CD95 and CD27. Every sorted population had a purity above 98%. PBMCs were isolated right away by Lymphoprep density gradient centrifugation and were stained directly, without culture. So that batch effects would be minimized, each experiment stained and sorted samples in pairs, pairing one healthy donor with one patient. All of the isolated RNA was reverse transcribed with the High Capacity cDNA Reverse Transcription Kit, so expressed TCRB transcripts were sequenced. Naive, central memory and regulatory T cell samples underwent deep immunoSEQ sequencing, averaging roughly 3.5 million total reads per sample. Sorted cells were lysed in RLT buffer and RNA was extracted with DNase-treated RNeasy Micro or Mini kits, depending on cell number. To prevent cross-contamination, each cell subset was processed individually, whereas patient and healthy donor samples were processed jointly. TCRB sequences were amplified from cDNA with the immunoSEQ multiplex PCR, producing 87-bp fragments spanning the CDR3 region. Sequencing of the amplicons was performed on the Illumina HiSeq platform. Per the authors' processing: PCR bias was corrected computationally using synthetic template baselines, and reads within Hamming distance 2 were collapsed, with unmergeable singletons discarded. By aligning reads against IMGT, V, D and J genes, CDR3 length, and insertions or deletions at six rearrangement sites were assigned. Within each subset, clonotype counts were normalized to sorted cell number, and only after that were true diversity and Gini coefficients computed with the tcR R package. Repertoire sharing was quantified using the overlap coefficient calculated on TCRB nucleotide sequences. TCRdb's version of the immuneACCESS table is confined to in-frame rearrangements and falls short of the full clone set. An unresolved V gene accounts for under half of the shortfall where checked; the remainder is of unknown origin. For V, J and clone size, that table is used; D and trimming come from the DNA. Present in this sample are around 160,000 clones, roughly 48% of which were seen just once. The ten largest make up around 0.43% of the sample.

Summary of the overall study and its limitations: The naive, central memory and regulatory TCRB repertoires appeared to resemble one another more closely among patients than among healthy donors. Because cDNA rather than genomic DNA was sequenced, highly expressing activated cells could have been over-represented, although no difference in activation and CD3 levels was found between groups. Type 1 diabetes patients showed a moderate but significant shortening of TCRB CDR3 length in all four CD4+ subsets. Because small numbers of individuals were included in the HLA sub-analyses, any influence of HLA type on TCRB rearrangement was left unresolved. PCR may preferentially amplify shorter templates, but because patient and control samples were amplified and corrected together, any resulting skew would affect both groups equally. Fewer insertions and more nucleotide deletions at VDJ recombination sites were observed in patients with type 1 diabetes, implying thymic rearrangement abnormalities.

The clonotype originates from a man aged 18 to 30 in good health. Material for sequencing was Tregs from blood. The sample's cell subset or site, from its label and the paper: regulatory CD4+ T cells. The V and J segments used are TRBV28 and TRBJ2-2, and 7 junction bases match TRBD1. CDR3 region: CASSTKSRQGNTGELFF. The DNA is TGTGCCAGCAGCACAAAATCTAGACAGGGGAACACCGGGGAGCTGTTTTTT.